A single sample is the source of the 22 T cell receptor beta chains below, sequenced in a study of cytomegalovirus exposure and HLA in healthy donors. The PCR used 60 Vbeta and 13 Jbeta primers. The method was immunoSEQ multiplex PCR; TCRdb's version includes in-frame clones alone and lacks a portion of them. This sample contains around 130,000 clones. The sequenced sample consisted of PBMCs. Receptors were obtained from a woman in her forties in good health and CMV-seronegative.

J is TRBJ2-7 and V is TRBV6-1, with a weak D call TRBD2 (7 bases). The V and J ends lost 6 bases and 0 bases respectively, with 12 bases between them. CDR1 and CDR2 (germline): MNHNS, SASEGT. The CDR3 covers 14 residues. The CDR3 coding sequence is TGTGCCAGCAGGAGGGGGGGTAGCTCCTACGAGCAGTACTTC. This gives the protein CASRRGGSSYEQYF.

The chain joins TRBV4-3 to TRBJ1-5; 9 nucleotides line up with TRBD1. Unmatched junction bases numbered 6, after V lost 0 bases and J lost 6 bases. The length of the CDR3 is 16 residues. CDR1 and CDR2 (germline): LGHNA, YSLEER. CDR3 loop: CASSQDTGGAGQPQHF. The CDR3 DNA sequence: TGCGCCAGCAGCCAAGATACAGGGGGCGCGGGTCAGCCCCAGCATTTT.

V is TRBV10-3 and J is TRBJ1-4, with a tentative D call TRBD1 (6 bases). The CDR3 covers 15 residues. Germline V gene sequence: CDR1 ENHRY, CDR2 SYGVKD. The V end was cut by 2 bases, the J end by 3 bases, with 10 bases between. The CDR3 protein is CAISERDTSNEKLFF. CDR3 bases: TGTGCCATCAGTGAGAGGGACACTTCTAATGAAAAACTGTTTTTT.

The chain uses TRBV5-1 and TRBJ2-2, with 7 bases matching TRBD2. Trimming took 0 bases from V and 4 from J; bases not matched to a gene: 6. Germline-derived CDR1 and CDR2 are SGHRS and YFSETQ. This CDR3 spans 16 amino acids. The DNA for the CDR3 is TGCGCCAGCAGCTTGGGGCCTAGCGGTTTCACCGGGGAGCTGTTTTTT. Its protein is CASSLGPSGFTGELFF. Using reference TRBV5-1 and TRBJ2-2 for the parts outside the CDR3, the full variable domain is KAGVTQTPRYLIKTRGQQVTLSCSPISGHRSVSWYQQTPGQGLQFLFEYFSETQRNKGNFPGRFSGRQFSNSRSEMNVSTLELGDSALYLCASSLGPSGFTGELFFGEGSRLTVL.

This chain uses TRBV25-1 with TRBJ1-2; D not resolved. V dropped 0 bases and J dropped 8 bases, with 7 bases sitting between them. The CDR3 length is 12 residues. Germline V gives CDR1 MGHDK, CDR2 SYGVNS. CDR3 in amino acids: CASSEYGWGYTF. In DNA, the CDR3 is TGTGCCAGCAGTGAATATGGCTGGGGCTACACCTTC.

V is TRBV7-2 and J is TRBJ2-1; 7 nucleotides agree with TRBD1. V shed 2 bases and J 5 bases; nucleotides not matched to a gene: 3. The CDR3 consists of 14 residues. Germline CDR1 reads SGHTA; CDR2 reads FQGNSA. This CDR3 reads CASSLRQGHNEQFF. In DNA, the CDR3 is TGTGCCAGCAGCTTAAGACAGGGTCACAATGAGCAGTTCTTC.

The chain combines TRBV7-2 with TRBJ1-6; 8 nucleotides match TRBD1. This CDR3 region has 15 residues. The V gene's germline CDR1 is SGHTA and CDR2 FQGNSA. V trimming: 5 bases; J trimming: 7 bases; junction bases outside the gene matches: 7. In DNA form, the CDR3 reads TGTGCCAGCAGCCAGGACAGGGTGGGAAATTCACCCCTCCACTTT. Its protein product is CASSQDRVGNSPLHF.

The chain is built from TRBV9 and TRBJ2-5; 12 bases are shared with TRBD1. The CDR3 covers 15 residues. J gave up 5 bases and V 0 bases, and 2 bases lay outside the gene matches. Germline V CDR1 and CDR2: SGDLS, YYNGEE. CDR3 DNA sequence: TGTGCCAGCAGCGTAGGGGGACAGGGGGCCGAGACCCAGTACTTC. It codes for CASSVGGQGAETQYF.

The genes are TRBV7-2 and TRBJ2-7, with TRBD2 matching over 8 bases. The length of the CDR3 is 15 residues. Unmatched junction bases numbered 9, after V lost 4 bases and J lost 4 bases. CDR1 is SGHTA and CDR2 is FQGNSA in the germline V gene. The CDR3 region has the DNA TGTGCCAGCAGCTACGGGGGGGCCTCAATGTACGAGCAGTACGTC. Translation: CASSYGGASMYEQYV.

The chain couples TRBV6-5 to TRBJ1-4; possible D gene TRBD1, 6 bases. This CDR3 contains 15 residues. Trimming stripped 2 bases from V and 5 bases from J, with 12 bases between. Germline-derived CDR1 and CDR2 are MNHEY and SVGAGI. CDR3 in amino acids: CASSYGGGFNEKLFF. The CDR3 DNA is TGTGCCAGCAGTTACGGGGGCGGATTCAATGAAAAACTGTTTTTT.

V and J are TRBV9 and TRBJ2-5; 9 nucleotides align to TRBD1. Looked up from germline, CDR1 is SGDLS and CDR2 is YYNGEE. V lost 3 bases, J lost 5 bases, and 8 bases stayed unmatched. The CDR3 consists of 15 residues. CDR3: CASSDSGTGWETQYF. CDR3 nucleotide sequence: TGTGCCAGCAGCGATTCCGGGACAGGGTGGGAGACCCAGTACTTC.

In the case of this clone: Other DNA sequences in this sample translate to the same CDR3. The V and J genes are TRBV5-1 and TRBJ1-1, with 8 bases aligning to TRBD1. Germline V CDR1 and CDR2: SGHRS, YFSETQ. V gave up 2 bases and J gave up 5 bases; unmatched junction bases: 8. The CDR3 totals 15 residues. The CDR3 here is CASSLSGQGGTEAFF. DNA for the CDR3: TGCGCCAGCAGCTTATCAGGACAGGGCGGGACTGAAGCTTTCTTT.

The J gene is TRBJ1-1, the V gene TRBV5-1; 8 nucleotides agree with TRBD1. The CDR3 contains 17 residues. Germline CDR1 SGHRS, CDR2 YFSETQ. The J segment lost 1 base and the V segment lost 0 bases, leaving 8 bases of the junction unmatched. This CDR3 reads CASSLEDGQGENTEAFF. The CDR3 nucleotides read TGCGCCAGCAGCTTGGAGGACGGACAGGGAGAGAACACTGAAGCTTTCTTT.

This chain joins TRBV7-9 and TRBJ1-1, with TRBD1 identical over 10 bases. CDR1 is SEHNR, CDR2 FQNEAQ, per germline (reference sequence). This CDR3 is built from 14 residues. Trimming took 5 bases from V and 10 from J; bases not matched to a gene: 10. CDR3 in DNA: TGTGCCAGCAGCCCCCGGGACAGGGGTGAGGTAGCTTTCTTT. Translating gives CASSPRDRGEVAFF.

V is TRBV7-2 and J is TRBJ2-1; 13 bases match TRBD2. Germline assignment: CDR1 SGHTA and CDR2 FQGNSA. This CDR3 is 15 amino acids long. V shed 3 bases, J shed 12 bases, and the junction held 8 bases outside the gene matches. The CDR3 region is CASSLWTSGGEGQFF. The CDR3 bases are TGTGCCAGCAGCTTGTGGACTAGCGGGGGCGAGGGGCAGTTCTTC.

The rearrangement links TRBV5-5 to TRBJ1-2; 7 bases align to TRBD1. Germline trimming cut 4 bases from V and 6 bases from J; bases unmatched to any gene: 12. The CDR3 length is 15 residues. CDR1 SGHKS and CDR2 YYEKEE come from the germline V gene (reference sequence). The CDR3 DNA reads TGTGCCAGCAGCCCCCTCCCCGACAGGGCGGATGGCTACACCTTC. Protein product: CASSPLPDRADGYTF.

The chain combines TRBV19 with TRBJ2-7, with a possible D match to TRBD1 (5 bases). CDR3 size: 13 residues. With 4 bases removed from V and 7 bases from J, the gap between germline ends came to 14 bases. In germline, CDR1 is LNHDA, CDR2 SQIVND (reference sequence). The CDR3 protein is CASSKGRGLEQYF. The CDR3 DNA is TGTGCCAGTAGTAAGGGAAGGGGCTTGGAGCAGTACTTC. The entire variable domain, with the rest obtained from reference TRBV19 and TRBJ2-7, is as follows: DGGITQSPKYLFRKEGQNVTLSCEQNLNHDAMYWYRQDPGQGLRLIYYSQIVNDFQKGDIAEGYSVSREKKESFPLTVTSAQKNPTAFYLCASSKGRGLEQYFGPGTRLTVT.

The chain links TRBV2 to TRBJ2-3; TRBD2 agrees at 8 bases. The CDR3 has 15 amino acids. Trimming removed 5 bases from V and 3 bases from J; junction bases left unmatched: 7. The germline CDR1 and CDR2 sequences are SNHLY and FYNNEI. The CDR3: CASSFASGGTDTQYF. DNA of the CDR3: TGTGCCAGCAGTTTTGCCAGCGGGGGAACAGATACGCAGTATTTT.

The J gene is TRBJ2-7, the V gene TRBV6-5, with D unresolved. Germline CDR1 and CDR2: MNHEY and SVGAGI. Trimming removed 5 bases from V and 2 bases from J, with 13 bases in between. The CDR3 consists of 14 residues. CDR3 amino acids: CASSQRSKPYEQYV. CDR3 coding DNA: TGTGCCAGCAGTCAGCGTAGTAAGCCCTACGAGCAGTACGTC.

V gene TRBV28 combines with J gene TRBJ2-7; maybe TRBD1 (6 bases). The V and J ends lost 4 bases and 3 bases respectively, with 10 bases between them. CDR1 is MDHEN and CDR2 is SYDVKM in the germline V gene. This CDR3 has 13 amino acids. CDR3 residues: CASSWTANYEQYF. The CDR3 DNA follows: TGTGCCAGCAGTTGGACAGCGAACTACGAGCAGTACTTC.

The genes are TRBV5-1 and TRBJ1-1, with 8 nucleotides matching TRBD1. The CDR3 is made up of 14 amino acids. J gave up 4 bases and V 5 bases, and 7 bases lay outside the gene matches. The germline V gene has CDR1 SGHRS and CDR2 YFSETQ. The CDR3 loop is CASRLHRGGTEAFF. The CDR3, as DNA: TGCGCCAGCAGGCTACACAGGGGGGGCACTGAAGCTTTCTTT.

A note on this clone: Other nucleotide sequences in the sample specify the same CDR3. J is TRBJ1-1 and V is TRBV7-9; TRBD1 might be the D (5 bases). Germline lookup yields CDR1 SEHNR and CDR2 FQNEAQ (reference sequence). The CDR3 loop spans 14 amino acids. Trimming cost V 1 base and J 4 bases, with 10 bases left between them. This CDR3 is CASSLGQGSTEAFF. In DNA form, the CDR3 reads TGTGCCAGCAGCTTAGGCCAGGGCTCCACTGAAGCTTTCTTT.